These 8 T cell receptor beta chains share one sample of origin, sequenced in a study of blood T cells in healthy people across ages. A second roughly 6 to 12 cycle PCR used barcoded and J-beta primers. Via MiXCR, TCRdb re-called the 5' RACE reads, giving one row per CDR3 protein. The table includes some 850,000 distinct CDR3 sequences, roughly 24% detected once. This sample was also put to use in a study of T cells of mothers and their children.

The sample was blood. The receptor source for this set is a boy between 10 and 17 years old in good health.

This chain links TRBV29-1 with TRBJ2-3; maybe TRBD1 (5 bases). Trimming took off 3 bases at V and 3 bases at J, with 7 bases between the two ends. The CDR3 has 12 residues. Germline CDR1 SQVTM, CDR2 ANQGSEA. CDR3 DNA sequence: TGCAGCGTTGACAGGGCTACAGATACGCAGTATTTT. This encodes CSVDRATDTQYF.

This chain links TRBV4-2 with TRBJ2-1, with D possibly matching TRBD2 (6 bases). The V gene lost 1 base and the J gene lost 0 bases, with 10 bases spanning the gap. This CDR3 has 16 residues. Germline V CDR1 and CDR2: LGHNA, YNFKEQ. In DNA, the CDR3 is TGTGCCAGCAGCCAAGGGGACTCTGTCTCCTACAATGAGCAGTTCTTC. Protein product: CASSQGDSVSYNEQFF.

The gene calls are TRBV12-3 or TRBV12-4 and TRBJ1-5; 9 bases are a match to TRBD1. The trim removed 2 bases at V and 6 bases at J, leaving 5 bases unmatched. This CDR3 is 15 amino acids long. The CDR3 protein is CASSLNRGRTQPQHF. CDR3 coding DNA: TGTGCCAGCAGTTTAAACAGGGGGCGAACTCAGCCCCAGCATTTT.

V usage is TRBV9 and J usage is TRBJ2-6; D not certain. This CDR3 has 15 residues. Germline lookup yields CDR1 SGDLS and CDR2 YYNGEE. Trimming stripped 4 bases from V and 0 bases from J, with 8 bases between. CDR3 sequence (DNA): TGTGCCAGCAGCACGCGTAGCTCTGGGGCCAACGTCCTGACTTTC. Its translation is CASSTRSSGANVLTF.

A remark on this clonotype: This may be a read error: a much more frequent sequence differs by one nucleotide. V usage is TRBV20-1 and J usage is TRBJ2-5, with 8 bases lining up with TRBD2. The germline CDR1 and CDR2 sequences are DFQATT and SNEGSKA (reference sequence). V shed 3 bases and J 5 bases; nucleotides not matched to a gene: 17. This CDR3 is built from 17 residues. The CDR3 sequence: CSASPGVAGYLHETQYF. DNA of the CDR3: TGCAGTGCTAGCCCCGGGGTAGCGGGGTACCTCCACGAGACCCAGTACTTC.

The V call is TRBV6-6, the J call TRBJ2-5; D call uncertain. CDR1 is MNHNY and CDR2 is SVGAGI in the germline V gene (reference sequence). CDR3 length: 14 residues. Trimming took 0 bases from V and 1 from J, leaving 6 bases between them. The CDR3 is CASSYSGIQETQYF. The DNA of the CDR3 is TGTGCCAGCAGTTACTCAGGGATCCAAGAGACCCAGTACTTC.

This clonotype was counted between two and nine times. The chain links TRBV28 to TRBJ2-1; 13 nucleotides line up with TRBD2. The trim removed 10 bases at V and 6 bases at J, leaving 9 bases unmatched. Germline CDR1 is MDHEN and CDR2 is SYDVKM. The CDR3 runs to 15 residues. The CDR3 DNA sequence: TGTGCCACTCGACTAGCGGGGGGTCTCAGCAATGAGCAGTTCTTC. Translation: CATRLAGGLSNEQFF.

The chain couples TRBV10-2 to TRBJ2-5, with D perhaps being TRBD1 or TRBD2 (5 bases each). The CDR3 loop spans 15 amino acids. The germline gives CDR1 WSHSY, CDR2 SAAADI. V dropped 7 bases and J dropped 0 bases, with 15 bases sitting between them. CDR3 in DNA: TGCGCCAGCACAAGCTCCCGGGACCACCAAGAGACCCAGTACTTC. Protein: CASTSSRDHQETQYF.